The TCR beta chain described here comes from a study of T cells in Graves' hyperthyroidism and ophthalmopathy (dated by TCRdb to 2018 to 2020). About the study as a whole: Peripheral blood samples were taken at the time of initial diagnosis, prior to any treatment. To identify TCR V-J signatures that set the groups apart, the researchers used a discovery cohort of about a hundred patients, made up of about 44 with Graves' ophthalmopathy and some 55 with stable Graves' hyperthyroidism. An independent validation cohort of under 20 hyperthyroidism patients and about 15 patients who later progressed to ophthalmopathy tested prospective prediction of ophthalmopathy. The 85 to 100 discovery patients were divided at random into training and test sets in a 7:3 ratio. In addition, the study compared T-cell repertoires in thyroid tissue and in blood from 6 or 7 Graves' hyperthyroidism patients. After sampling, hyperthyroidism patients received methimazole starting at 30 mg daily, and ophthalmopathy patients received high-dose intravenous methylprednisolone. TCR Vbeta CDR3 sequencing of roughly 140 peripheral blood samples (fewer than 45 ophthalmopathy, about 75 hyperthyroidism and some 17 progressor patients) is reported in the paper. On the study overall, not on this receptor specifically: During validation, the model predicted progression to ophthalmopathy a median of about 5.9 months ahead of onset, with around 71% sensitivity and roughly 75% specificity. In cross-validation, a model built on a 13 V-J signature told ophthalmopathy apart from stable hyperthyroidism with under 90% sensitivity and about 81% specificity, and in testing the same model reached 80%/75%. Most expanded thyroid clonotypes (frequency above 0.001) were also detected in blood, suggesting blood repertoires may reflect thyroid immune responses. Sample size was not statistically predetermined, and investigators were not blinded to group allocation.

In the ophthalmopathy patients, disease was moderately to severely active, with a Clinical Activity Score of 3 or more, a NOSPECS grade of 4 or more, and a duration of less than 3 months. The study excluded patients with uncontrolled infections, other autoimmune diseases, pregnancy or lactation. Clinical symptoms, serum thyroxine and TRAb, thyroid ultrasound, and orbital computed tomography formed the basis for the diagnoses. PBMCs were isolated from around 10 ml of fresh peripheral blood by Ficoll-Paque density gradient centrifugation. Total RNA was extracted with Trizol reagent, and quality was checked on an Agilent 2100 Bioanalyzer. The TCR beta CDR3 regions were amplified from the RNA transcripts. A first-round RT-PCR of the TCR CDR3 used the HTBI primer set with the Qiagen OneStep RT-PCR kit. The libraries were constructed in a second round of multiplex PCR and then size-selected and purified. Paired-end sequencing of the libraries was performed with 100 bp reads on an Illumina HiSeq2000. In the source study's methods: SOAPnuke was used to process the raw data, removing reads that contained adapters or uncalled bases, had a mean Phred below 15, or lacked an exact match to the constant primer or identifier. COPE v1.2.5 was used to merge high-quality paired reads, and clonotypes were defined as unique nucleotide sequences. MiTCR v1.1 was used to align clonotypes to the IMGT TRBV, TRBD and TRBJ reference segments. Analysis was restricted to V-J combinations with a frequency above 0.0001, which covered about 99% of repertoires. A TCS score was defined as the ratio of F50 (clonal expansion) to E x V (chaos), with BLOSUM62-based TCRdist applied between CDR3 peptides within each V-J. Welch's t-statistics and random forest reduced fewer than 550 V-J features to 10 to 15, which were used in a naive Bayes classifier (R e1071). TCRdb trimmed the raw reads at Q25, called clones with MiXCR and kept productive beta chains. Every CDR3 protein is listed once, alongside the most common genes and DNA of its rows. The V and J calls shown here were made by TCRdb, not taken from the authors' results. Here the sample has fewer than 350,000 distinct CDR3 sequences; roughly a fifth occur a single time. Jointly, the top ten make up under 45% of the sample.

V loses 2 bases at its end and J loses 11 bases; junction bases beyond the gene matches: 7. Counted from cysteine to phenylalanine, this CDR3 has 13 amino acids. This entry keeps only the CDR3 DNA: 39 bases, framed from base 1. CDR1 and CDR2 are read off the germline V gene as SGHTA and FQGNSA. This clonotype was counted once. There is no known antigen for this receptor. No base-level quality is on record; no much larger clone is a single base apart. Weak support is all one read offers. Here the chain combines TRBV7-2 and TRBJ1-2; TRBD1 fits 8 bases in the junction. This receptor was obtained from a man aged 45-65 years with Graves' ophthalmopathy. Sequencing was carried out using blood. The bases are TGTGCCAGCAGCTTAAACGATCAGGGGGCATACACCTTC. It codes for CASSLNDQGAYTF. Reference TRBV7-2 and TRBJ1-2 proteins supply the regions before and after the CDR3; the full variable domain is: GAGVSQSPSNKVTEKGKDVELRCDPISGHTALYWYRQSLGQGLEFLIYFQGNSAPDKSGLPSDRFSAERTGGSVSTLTIQRTQQEDSAVYLCASSLNDQGAYTFGSGTRLTVV.